The clone carrying this T cell receptor beta chain has just one count. Its antigen is undetermined. This cohort consisted of healthy bone marrow donors. The data originate from a study of cytomegalovirus exposure and HLA in healthy donors. The wider study: Early released data had about 80 million unique TCRs, all coming from HLA-typed donors. Study-wide results and caveats: The study labeled more than 150 TCR beta chains cytomegalovirus-associated. According to an earlier analysis, most TCR beta V segments yielded productive rearrangements about 90% or about 30% of the time.

This CDR3 spans 12 amino acids. Germline-derived CDR1 and CDR2 are MDHEN and SYDVKM. The V and J ends lost 3 bases and 8 bases, in that order; junction bases with no gene match: 3. Vbeta (60) and Jbeta (13) primers were used in the PCR. Libraries were prepared by immunoSEQ multiplex PCR; TCRdb keeps only in-frame clonotypes and omits some of them. Found here are 100,000 to 150,000 clones, roughly 80% of them singletons; the top ten hold 4%. This receptor was obtained from a woman between 40 and 55 years old in good health and CMV-seronegative. The J gene is TRBJ1-1, the V gene TRBV28; 7 bases match TRBD1. Sequenced sample: PBMCs. This CDR3 reads CASSLNRGEAFF. The CDR3 DNA is TGTGCCAGCAGTTTGAACAGGGGCGAAGCTTTCTTT. The full variable domain, in which reference TRBV28 and TRBJ1-1 provide the parts outside the CDR3, is DVKVTQSSRYLVKRTGEKVFLECVQDMDHENMFWYRQDPGLGLRLIYFSYDVKMKEKGDIPEGYSVSREKKERFSLILESASTNQTSMYLCASSLNRGEAFFGQGTRLTVV.